The sequence of this TCR beta chain was determined in a study of OX40 agonist ivuxolimab in advanced cancers. Study information: The treatment was a fully human IgG2 OX40 agonist, ivuxolimab. Three patients showed partial responses: one hepatocellular carcinoma and two cutaneous melanoma cases. General study points: The expanded peripheral T cells' antigen specificity was not determined.

CDR1 is SGHAT, CDR2 FQNNGV, per germline. The CDR3 consists of 15 residues. The V end was cut by 4 bases, the J end by 2 bases, with 13 bases between. Produced via immunoSEQ multiplex PCR; TCRdb's table is partial and in-frame only. The sample yields 77,000 or so clones, about 93% seen once. Concerning this clone itself: The antigen is unknown.

The source material was CD4+ or CD8+ T cells sorted from blood, sampled in a trial of the OX40 agonist ivuxolimab. The source is an adult with an advanced solid tumor such as melanoma, head and neck, liver or kidney cancer. The rearrangement links TRBV11-2 to TRBJ2-3; TRBD1 or TRBD2 may be the D gene (7 bases each). The CDR3 region has the DNA TGTGCCAGCAGCTCCAGGGGGGGGATCACAGATACGCAGTATTTT. Protein product: CASSSRGGITDTQYF.